Listed below are T cell receptor beta chains from one sample, sequenced in a study of cytomegalovirus exposure and HLA in healthy donors. Method: immunoSEQ multiplex PCR; TCRdb's copy keeps in-frame clones and lacks some. The sample gives around 150,000 clones, around 80% of which show up once; around 4.9% is in the top ten. Sequencing was performed on PBMCs. Source of these receptors: a male donor in good health and CMV-seronegative. Each CDR3 is given with its conserved first and last residue. D genes are given only for firm matches. Clone size is not always given. Where it is, it says once, few, many or a class for expanded clones.

cdr3_aa: CASSLLSPGRDAFF
cdr3_nt: TGTGCCAGCAGCTTATTATCCCCCGGCAGGGATGCTTTCTTT
clone_size: NA
v_call: TRBV7-6
j_call: TRBJ1-1
d_call: NA

cdr3_aa: CASSYSGQGNTIYF
cdr3_nt: TGTGCCAGCAGTTACTCGGGACAGGGAAACACCATATATTTT
clone_size: NA
v_call: TRBV6-5
j_call: TRBJ1-3
d_call: TRBD1

cdr3_aa: CASSKGQGHYSNQPQHF
cdr3_nt: TGTGCCAGCAGCAAAGGTCAGGGACACTATAGCAATCAGCCCCAGCATTTT
clone_size: NA
v_call: TRBV21-1
j_call: TRBJ1-5
d_call: NA

cdr3_aa: CATSRDRGPYTKYF
cdr3_nt: TGTGCCACCAGCAGAGACAGGGGGCCCTACACCAAATACTTC
clone_size: NA
v_call: TRBV15
j_call: TRBJ2-5
d_call: TRBD1

cdr3_aa: CASSPPTGEDTGELFF
cdr3_nt: TGTGCCAGCTCACCACCGACAGGGGAGGACACCGGGGAGCTGTTTTTT
clone_size: once
v_call: TRBV18
j_call: TRBJ2-2
d_call: TRBD1

cdr3_aa: CASSLSTRTSGMGEQFF
cdr3_nt: TGTGCCAGCAGCTTATCCACTAGGACTAGCGGGATGGGGGAGCAGTTCTTC
clone_size: NA
v_call: TRBV11-1
j_call: TRBJ2-1
d_call: TRBD2

cdr3_aa: CASSDGANYGYTF
cdr3_nt: TGTGCCAGCAGCGACGGAGCTAACTATGGCTACACCTTC
clone_size: NA
v_call: TRBV2
j_call: TRBJ1-2
d_call: NA

cdr3_aa: CASAPAGGTGELFF
cdr3_nt: TGTGCCAGCGCCCCTGCGGGGGGCACCGGGGAGCTGTTTTTT
clone_size: NA
v_call: TRBV25-1
j_call: TRBJ2-2
d_call: TRBD2

cdr3_aa: CASSPQGVHEQFF
cdr3_nt: TGTGCCAGTAGTCCGCAGGGGGTCCATGAGCAGTTCTTC
clone_size: NA
v_call: TRBV19
j_call: TRBJ2-1
d_call: TRBD1

cdr3_aa: CASSVAPSEKLFF
cdr3_nt: TGTGCCAGCAGCGTAGCCCCCTCTGAAAAACTGTTTTTT
clone_size: NA
v_call: TRBV9
j_call: TRBJ1-4
d_call: NA

cdr3_aa: CASSPTGRTGELFF
cdr3_nt: TGTGCCAGCTCTCCGACAGGGCGGACCGGGGAGCTGTTTTTT
clone_size: few
v_call: TRBV27
j_call: TRBJ2-2
d_call: TRBD1

cdr3_aa: CASSITGGTYEQYF
cdr3_nt: TGTGCCAGTAGTATAACGGGGGGAACCTACGAGCAGTACTTC
clone_size: few
v_call: TRBV19
j_call: TRBJ2-7
d_call: TRBD2

cdr3_aa: CASSFSGDRGSNQPQHF
cdr3_nt: TGCGCCAGCAGCTTTTCTGGGGACAGGGGTAGCAATCAGCCCCAGCATTTT
clone_size: NA
v_call: TRBV5-1
j_call: TRBJ1-5
d_call: TRBD1

cdr3_aa: CASSALRKNTGELFF
cdr3_nt: TGCGCCAGCAGTGCGCTCAGGAAGAACACCGGGGAGCTGTTTTTT
clone_size: NA
v_call: TRBV10-1
j_call: TRBJ2-2
d_call: NA

cdr3_aa: CASSPVNTGELFF
cdr3_nt: TGTGCCAGCAGCCCAGTGAACACCGGGGAGCTGTTTTTT
clone_size: NA
v_call: TRBV7-3
j_call: TRBJ2-2
d_call: NA

cdr3_aa: CASSVRLANYEQYF
cdr3_nt: TGTGCCAGCAGTGTCCGACTAGCAAACTACGAGCAGTACTTC
clone_size: NA
v_call: TRBV27
j_call: TRBJ2-7
d_call: TRBD2

cdr3_aa: CASKLGTGANYGYTF
cdr3_nt: TGCGCCAGCAAACTCGGGACAGGGGCAAACTATGGCTACACCTTC
clone_size: few
v_call: TRBV5-1
j_call: TRBJ1-2
d_call: TRBD1

cdr3_aa: CASSPTGTGGRFLFF
cdr3_nt: TGTGCCAGCAGTCCGACAGGGACAGGGGGTCGTTTTCTGTTTTTT
clone_size: NA
v_call: TRBV28
j_call: TRBJ1-4
d_call: TRBD1

cdr3_aa: CASSYGLAGHNEQFF
cdr3_nt: TGTGCCAGCAGTTACGGGCTAGCGGGGCACAATGAGCAGTTCTTC
clone_size: NA
v_call: TRBV6-5
j_call: TRBJ2-1
d_call: TRBD2

cdr3_aa: CASSLGQGNNQPQHF
cdr3_nt: TGTGCCAGCTCACTCGGACAGGGGAACAATCAGCCCCAGCATTTT
clone_size: NA
v_call: TRBV18
j_call: TRBJ1-5
d_call: TRBD1

cdr3_aa: CASSWMTGILTTDTQYF
cdr3_nt: TGTGCCAGCAGTTGGATGACAGGGATCCTAACCACAGATACGCAGTATTTT
clone_size: NA
v_call: TRBV28
j_call: TRBJ2-3
d_call: TRBD1